A selection of T cell receptor beta chains follows, all from one sample in a study of cytomegalovirus exposure and HLA in healthy donors. Clones were sequenced by immunoSEQ multiplex PCR, and TCRdb holds only the in-frame ones, with some missing. Of 90,000 to 120,000 clones listed, around 80% are singletons. Sequencing was performed on PBMCs. These receptors were taken from a woman aged 40 to 49 in good health and CMV-seronegative. Both conserved end residues are part of each CDR3. The D gene is left open where the match is weak. Clone size is stated in some rows and not others, as once, few, many or a class when expanded.

J gene | V gene | D gene | clone size | CDR3 protein | CDR3 DNA
TRBJ2-1 | TRBV11-3 | - | - | CASSFYSSWDNEQFF | TGTGCCAGCAGCTTCTACTCTAGTTGGGACAATGAGCAGTTCTTC
TRBJ1-3 | TRBV5-6 | - | once | CASSASGSGSGNTIYF | TGTGCCAGCAGCGCCTCGGGGTCAGGCTCTGGAAACACCATATATTTT
TRBJ1-1 | TRBV28 | - | - | CASPGERAEAFF | TGTGCCAGCCCGGGGGAGAGGGCTGAAGCTTTCTTT
TRBJ2-5 | TRBV7-9 | - | - | CASSSTDSYQETQYF | TGTGCCAGCAGCTCAACCGACAGCTACCAAGAGACCCAGTACTTC
TRBJ2-5 | TRBV5-1 | TRBD2 | - | CASSPRGAGETQYF | TGCGCCAGCAGCCCGCGGGGGGCGGGAGAGACCCAGTACTTC
TRBJ2-1 | TRBV7-9 | TRBD2 | - | CASSLVVAGDNEQFF | TGTGCCAGCAGCTTAGTGGTAGCGGGAGACAATGAGCAGTTCTTC
TRBJ1-4 | TRBV28 | TRBD1 | - | CASSDSGQGAANEKLFF | TGTGCCAGCAGCGATTCGGGACAGGGGGCCGCTAATGAAAAACTGTTTTTT
TRBJ2-5 | TRBV28 | TRBD1 | - | CASSLWGRGLKETQYF | TGTGCCAGCAGTTTATGGGGCAGGGGGTTGAAAGAGACCCAGTACTTC
TRBJ2-2 | TRBV10-3 | TRBD2 | - | CAISEGGLAATGELFF | TGTGCCATCAGTGAGGGGGGACTAGCGGCCACCGGGGAGCTGTTTTTT
TRBJ2-2 | TRBV11-3 | - | - | CASSLEGAFTTNTGELFF | TGTGCCAGCAGCTTGGAGGGGGCTTTCACCACTAACACCGGGGAGCTGTTTTTT
TRBJ2-2 | TRBV7-6 | TRBD2 | - | CASSPWEGRSSDTGELFF | TGTGCCAGCAGCCCCTGGGAGGGGAGGTCTTCGGACACCGGGGAGCTGTTTTTT
TRBJ1-2 | TRBV7-9 | TRBD1 | - | CSSSSQTTGSGYTF | TGTTCCAGCAGCTCCCAAACGACAGGGTCTGGCTACACCTTC
TRBJ1-1 | TRBV7-2 | - | - | CASSSQGLAEAFF | TGTGCCAGCAGCTCGCAGGGCTTAGCTGAAGCTTTCTTT
TRBJ2-4 | TRBV11-3 | - | - | CASSSSTGVGAKNIQYF | TGTGCCAGCAGCTCTTCCACGGGGGTAGGGGCCAAAAACATTCAGTACTTC
TRBJ2-1 | TRBV5-1 | - | - | CASSAILLGFEGYNEQFF | TGCGCCAGCAGCGCCATCCTCCTAGGCTTCGAGGGTTACAATGAGCAGTTCTTC
TRBJ2-5 | TRBV7-9 | TRBD1 | - | CASSLPDRRQETQYF | TGTGCCAGCAGCTTGCCGGACAGGCGACAAGAGACCCAGTACTTC
TRBJ2-7 | TRBV28 | TRBD2 | few | CASSKGLAVYEQYF | TGTGCCAGCAGTAAGGGACTAGCGGTCTACGAGCAGTACTTC
TRBJ2-7 | TRBV30 | - | - | CAWTLQGFHEQYF | TGTGCCTGGACGCTGCAGGGTTTCCACGAGCAGTACTTC
TRBJ1-1 | TRBV19 | - | - | CASSGQLNTEAFF | TGTGCCAGTAGTGGACAGCTGAACACTGAAGCTTTCTTT
TRBJ2-5 | TRBV29-1 | TRBD1 | - | CSARWDRETQYF | TGCAGCGCTAGGTGGGACAGGGAGACCCAGTACTTC
TRBJ2-1 | TRBV7-2 | TRBD2 | few | CASRPTSGENNEQFF | TGTGCCAGCAGACCGACTAGCGGGGAGAACAATGAGCAGTTCTTC
TRBJ1-4 | TRBV5-1 | - | - | CASSLGPATNEKLFF | TGCGCCAGCAGCTTGGGGCCCGCAACTAATGAAAAACTGTTTTTT
TRBJ2-1 | TRBV19 | - | - | CASNPTESSYNEQFF | TGTGCCAGTAACCCGACAGAGAGCTCCTACAATGAGCAGTTCTTC
TRBJ2-7 | TRBV7-9 | TRBD1 | once | CASKTGTGPYEQYF | TGTGCCAGCAAAACCGGGACAGGCCCTTACGAGCAGTACTTC
TRBJ2-5 | TRBV5-4 | - | - | CASSLAWAGTETQYF | TGTGCCAGCAGCTTGGCCTGGGCAGGAACGGAGACCCAGTACTTC
TRBJ2-7 | TRBV10-2 | TRBD1 | once | CASNPSPGQSYEQYF | TGCGCCAGCAACCCCTCTCCGGGACAGAGCTACGAGCAGTACTTC
TRBJ2-5 | TRBV28 | - | - | CASSLTTKTQYF | TGTGCCAGCAGTTTAACCACAAAGACCCAGTACTTC
TRBJ2-5 | TRBV7-2 | TRBD1 | - | CASSLARDRGFETQYF | TGTGCCAGCAGCTTAGCGCGGGACAGGGGGTTTGAGACCCAGTACTTC
TRBJ2-7 | TRBV29-1 | - | - | CSVSTDIYEQYF | TGCAGCGTCTCCACCGACATCTACGAGCAGTACTTC
TRBJ1-2 | TRBV28 | - | - | CASSPSRDYGYTF | TGTGCCAGCAGCCCTTCGAGGGACTATGGCTACACCTTC
TRBJ2-2 | TRBV28 | TRBD2 | - | CASSPYPERLAGKANTGELFF | TGTGCCAGCAGTCCCTACCCTGAGAGACTAGCGGGCAAGGCGAACACCGGGGAGCTGTTTTTT
TRBJ1-1 | TRBV18 | TRBD1 | - | CASSRDRGGNTEAFF | TGTGCCAGCTCACGCGACAGGGGTGGGAACACTGAAGCTTTCTTT
TRBJ1-6 | TRBV5-4 | - | - | CASSLDRNSPLHF | TGTGCCAGCAGCTTGGATCGGAATTCACCCCTCCACTTT
TRBJ2-5 | TRBV27 | TRBD2 | - | CASSLLAGYQETQYF | TGTGCCAGCAGTTTACTAGCGGGATACCAAGAGACCCAGTACTTC
TRBJ2-7 | TRBV4-2 | - | - | CASSQRLDYEQYF | TGTGCCAGCAGCCAGAGACTCGACTACGAGCAGTACTTC
TRBJ1-4 | TRBV28 | - | - | CASSFSGATNEKLFF | TGTGCCAGCAGTTTTTCAGGGGCAACTAATGAAAAACTGTTTTTT
TRBJ2-2 | TRBV5-1 | TRBD2 | - | CASSFLASGFTGELFF | TGCGCCAGCAGCTTCTTGGCTAGCGGGTTTACCGGGGAGCTGTTTTTT
TRBJ2-1 | TRBV7-8 | TRBD1 | - | CASTERQGWAYNEQFF | TGTGCCAGCACCGAGCGACAGGGGTGGGCCTACAATGAGCAGTTCTTC
TRBJ1-2 | TRBV10-1 | - | - | CASGGDNYGYTF | TGCGCCAGCGGGGGGGATAACTATGGCTACACCTTC
TRBJ1-5 | TRBV15 | - | - | CATSREGFSNQPQHF | TGTGCCACCAGCAGAGAGGGCTTTAGCAATCAGCCCCAGCATTTT
TRBJ1-5 | TRBV19 | TRBD1 | - | CASSIKDREDQPQHF | TGTGCCAGTAGTATAAAGGACAGGGAGGATCAGCCCCAGCATTTT
TRBJ1-6 | TRBV11-2 | TRBD1 | - | CASSSGTVVSPLHF | TGTGCCAGCAGCTCCGGGACAGTCGTCAGCCCCCTCCACTTT
TRBJ2-5 | TRBV7-2 | TRBD2 | - | CASGTSGDRETQYF | TGTGCCAGCGGGACTAGCGGGGACCGAGAGACCCAGTACTTC
TRBJ1-2 | TRBV7-2 | TRBD1 | - | CASSLTGTGDGYTF | TGTGCCAGCAGCTTGACCGGGACAGGGGATGGCTACACCTTC
TRBJ1-5 | TRBV7-2 | - | - | CASSLLGGYNQPQHF | TGTGCCAGCAGCTTGCTCGGGGGGTACAATCAGCCCCAGCATTTT
TRBJ1-4 | TRBV5-4 | - | - | CASSPDIDEKLFF | TGTGCCAGCAGCCCCGACATTGATGAAAAACTGTTTTTT
TRBJ1-6 | TRBV11-2 | TRBD1 | few | CASSLTGDPGSALHF | TGTGCCAGCAGCTTAACAGGGGACCCGGGATCGGCCCTCCACTTT
TRBJ2-7 | TRBV2 | - | - | CARKADSYEQYF | TGTGCCAGAAAAGCCGACTCTTACGAGCAGTACTTC
TRBJ2-3 | TRBV6-5 | - | - | CASRQEIGTDTQYF | TGTGCCAGCAGACAGGAGATTGGCACAGATACGCAGTATTTT
TRBJ2-1 | TRBV30 | - | - | CAWSVEGYEQFF | TGTGCCTGGAGTGTAGAGGGCTATGAGCAGTTCTTC
TRBJ1-3 | TRBV9 | - | - | CASSVEAGSGNTIYF | TGTGCCAGCAGCGTAGAGGCAGGTTCGGGAAACACCATATATTTT
TRBJ2-5 | TRBV18 | - | few | CASSPRGGQETQYF | TGTGCCAGCTCACCCCGAGGGGGCCAAGAGACCCAGTACTTC
TRBJ1-5 | TRBV27 | - | - | CASSLFSGGRSNQPQHF | TGTGCCAGCAGTTTATTTTCGGGAGGGAGGAGCAATCAGCCCCAGCATTTT
TRBJ2-2 | TRBV14 | TRBD2 | - | CASSPSRGLAVWETGELFF | TGTGCCAGCAGCCCCAGTAGGGGACTAGCGGTTTGGGAGACCGGGGAGCTGTTTTTT
TRBJ1-5 | TRBV25-1 | - | - | CASSESGQPQHF | TGTGCCAGCAGTGAATCCGGTCAGCCCCAGCATTTT
TRBJ2-7 | TRBV11-2 | - | - | CASSFPSSYEQYF | TGTGCCAGCAGCTTTCCCAGCTCCTACGAGCAGTACTTC
TRBJ2-7 | TRBV11-3 | TRBD2 | few | CASSLGAGDYEQYF | TGTGCCAGCAGCTTAGGCGCGGGAGACTACGAGCAGTACTTC
TRBJ2-1 | TRBV18 | - | - | CASSSTRHLKQFF | TGTGCCAGCTCATCCACTCGACATCTCAAGCAGTTCTTC
TRBJ2-1 | TRBV11-2 | TRBD2 | - | CASSSGSGDFYNEQFF | TGTGCCAGCAGCTCGGGGAGCGGGGATTTCTACAATGAGCAGTTCTTC
TRBJ2-3 | TRBV11-2 | TRBD2 | - | CASSLLLGTSGKGADTQYF | TGTGCCAGCAGCCTCTTATTGGGGACTAGCGGGAAGGGGGCAGATACGCAGTATTTT